This T cell receptor beta chain appears in the sequencing data of a study of tumor-infiltrating lymphocytes in primary liver carcinoma. Using a constant-region primer together with ProtoScript II reverse transcriptase, TCR beta cDNA was made from roughly 500 ng of total RNA. TCR beta libraries came from three nested multiplex PCR rounds using slightly modified ARM-PCR. Each CDR3 protein gets one entry after TCRdb re-called the multiplex PCR reads with MiXCR. The table has 100,000 to 120,000 distinct CDR3 sequences, roughly 80% seen once. Starting material for RNA and DNA co-extraction consisted of about 17-30 mg of unsorted bulk tissue. Surgery removed the patients' primary liver carcinoma. Study outcomes and limitations: Pairs of tumor regions overlapped more than tumor-adjacent and tumor-blood pairs did.

A note on this clonotype: The antigen is undetermined.

Sequenced input: liver tumor tissue from sampling region 3. Regarding subset: tumor region T3, left-lateral pole. This receptor was identified in a man in his forties with primary liver carcinoma and hepatitis B virus infection.

CDR3 region: CASSLGSDNQPQHF. The CDR3 nucleotides read TGTGCCAGCAGTTTGGGCAGCGATAATCAGCCCCAGCATTTT. The chain carries TRBV6-6 and TRBJ1-5; D is unresolved. CDR1 MNHNY and CDR2 SVGAGI come from the germline V gene (reference sequence). This CDR3 contains 14 residues. The V and J ends lost 4 bases and 4 bases respectively, with 11 bases between them.